This T cell receptor (beta chain) was identified in a study of CD8+CD57+ T cells in acquired aplastic anemia. On the study more broadly: The average for DNA from sorted CD4+ and CD8+ cells was around 3.4 ug.

Genomic DNA acted as the template from which TCR beta VDJ combination and CDR3 sequence profiling were carried out. TCRdb used MiXCR to reprocess the reads, holding one entry per CDR3 protein. The repertoire holds 160,000 or so distinct CDR3 sequences, with roughly 48% as singletons. Patients who underwent sequencing had shown CD8+CD57+ cell expansion by flow cytometry. The diagnosis in all patients was severe acquired aplastic anemia. When blood sampling took place, the patients had received no therapy. Remarks on this clonotype: No antigen is known for it.

The CDR3 consists of 13 residues. Germline V gives CDR1 KGHDR, CDR2 SFDVKD. Trimming shortened V by 4 bases and J by 0 bases, and 5 bases separated the two germline ends. Findings of the study overall: A set of around 30 CD8+ CDR3 sequences was shared between patients and controls, and these sequences appeared highly expressed in patients.

The rearrangement uses TRBV24-1 and TRBJ2-5, with no clear D. Specimen: sorted CD4+, CD8+, or CD8+CD57+ T cells (not recorded which) from PBMCs. The receptor was isolated from a human donor with aplastic anemia. This CDR3 reads CATSDPYQETQYF. The DNA of the CDR3 is TGTGCCACCAGTGACCCGTACCAAGAGACCCAGTACTTC.